This T cell receptor (beta chain) originates from a study of blood T cell repertoires in COVID-19. Study background: Sample material is recorded as cDNA or gDNA derived from T cells, B-cell-depleted T cells, or PBMCs.

Trimming took 5 bases from V and 9 from J, leaving 12 bases between them. CDR1 is SGHTA and CDR2 is FQGNSA in the germline V gene. CDR3 length: 12 residues. Profiling relied on immunoSEQ multiplex PCR, and the TCRdb table lists in-frame clones only, not all of them. The sample has 45,000 to 55,000 clones, over 75% seen once; the top ten hold around 3.2%. This clone was found once. Sequencing was done on a sample of peripheral blood. The V call is TRBV7-2, the J call TRBJ2-3, with D unclear. This TCR was recovered from a human donor in a cohort sampled during active COVID-19. CDR3 bases: TGTGCCAGCAGCCTCGCACGCGCCACGCAGTATTTT. Translating gives CASSLARATQYF.